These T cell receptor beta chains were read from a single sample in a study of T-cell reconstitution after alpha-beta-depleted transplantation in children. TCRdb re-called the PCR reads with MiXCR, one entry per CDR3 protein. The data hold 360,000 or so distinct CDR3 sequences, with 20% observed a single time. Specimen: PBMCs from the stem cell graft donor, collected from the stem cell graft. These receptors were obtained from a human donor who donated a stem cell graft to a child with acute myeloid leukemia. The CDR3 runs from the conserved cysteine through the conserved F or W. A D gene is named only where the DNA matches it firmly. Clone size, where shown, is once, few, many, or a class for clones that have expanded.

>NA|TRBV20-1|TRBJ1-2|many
CSASRQDYGYTF
TGCAGTGCTAGCAGACAGGACTATGGCTACACCTTC
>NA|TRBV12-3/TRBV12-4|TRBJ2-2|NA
CASSSQGGVNTGELFF
TGTGCCAGCAGTTCACAAGGCGGGGTGAACACCGGGGAGCTGTTTTTT
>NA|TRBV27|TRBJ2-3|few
CASSLTLPPDTQYF
TGTGCCAGCAGTTTAACCCTCCCCCCAGATACGCAGTATTTT
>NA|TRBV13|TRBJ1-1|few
CASSLAGREAFF
TGTGCCAGCAGCTTAGCGGGACGTGAAGCTTTCTTT
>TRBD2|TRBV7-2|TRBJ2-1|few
CASSLIGGGSSYNEQFF
TGTGCCAGCAGCTTAATTGGCGGGGGAAGCTCCTACAATGAGCAGTTCTTC
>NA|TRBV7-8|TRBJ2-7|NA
CASSLGQWREHEQYF
TGTGCCAGCAGCTTAGGGCAATGGAGGGAACACGAGCAGTACTTC
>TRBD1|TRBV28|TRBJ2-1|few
CASSLPPGQLGDEQFF
TGTGCCAGCAGTTTACCCCCGGGACAGCTAGGCGATGAGCAGTTCTTC
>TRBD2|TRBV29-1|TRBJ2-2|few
CSVRPATSGRTGELFF
TGCAGCGTTCGGCCCGCGACTAGCGGGAGAACCGGGGAGCTGTTTTTT
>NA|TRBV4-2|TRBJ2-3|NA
CASSQDLASSTDTQYF
TGTGCCAGCAGCCAAGATCTGGCTAGTAGCACAGATACGCAGTATTTT
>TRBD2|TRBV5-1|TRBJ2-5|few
CASGLAGARTETQYF
TGCGCCAGCGGACTAGCGGGAGCGCGGACGGAGACCCAGTACTTC
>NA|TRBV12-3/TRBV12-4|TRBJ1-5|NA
CASSVQGYSNQPQHF
TGTGCCAGCAGCGTACAGGGCTATAGCAATCAGCCCCAGCATTTT
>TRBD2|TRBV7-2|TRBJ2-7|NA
CASSSWTSGSHEQYF
TGTGCCAGCAGCTCGTGGACTAGCGGGAGCCACGAGCAGTACTTC
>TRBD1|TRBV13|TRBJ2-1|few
CASSSEGQLNEQFF
TGTGCCAGCAGCTCAGAGGGACAGCTCAATGAGCAGTTCTTC
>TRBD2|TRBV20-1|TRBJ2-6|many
CSAGRGGNGANVLTF
TGCAGTGCCGGACGGGGGGGTAATGGGGCCAACGTCCTGACTTTC
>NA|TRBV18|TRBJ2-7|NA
CASSSRDGAYEQYF
TGTGCCAGCTCATCCCGGGACGGGGCCTACGAGCAGTACTTC
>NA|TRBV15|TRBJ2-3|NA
CATSRDLAGRTDTQYF
TGTGCCACCAGCAGAGATTTGGCAGGGAGGACAGATACGCAGTATTTT
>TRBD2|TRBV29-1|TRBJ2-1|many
CSVDRLAGEGDEQFF
TGCAGCGTTGATCGACTAGCGGGAGAAGGCGATGAGCAGTTCTTC
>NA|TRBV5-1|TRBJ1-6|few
CASSLDGPTYNSPLHF
TGCGCCAGCAGCTTGGATGGTCCCACCTATAATTCACCCCTCCACTTT
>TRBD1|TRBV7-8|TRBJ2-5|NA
CASSLVGTGVVETQYF
TGTGCCAGCAGCTTAGTCGGGACAGGGGTCGTAGAGACCCAGTACTTC
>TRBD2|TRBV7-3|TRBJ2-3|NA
CASSPTPSGANTDTQYF
TGTGCCAGCAGCCCGACCCCTAGCGGAGCCAACACAGATACGCAGTATTTT
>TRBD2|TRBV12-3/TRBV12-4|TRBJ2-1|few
CASRGTSGHNEQFF
TGTGCCAGCAGGGGGACTAGCGGTCACAATGAGCAGTTCTTC
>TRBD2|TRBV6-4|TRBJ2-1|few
CASSDSVGGPDEQFF
TGTGCCAGCAGTGACTCGGTGGGAGGGCCCGATGAGCAGTTCTTC
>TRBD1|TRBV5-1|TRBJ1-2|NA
CASRRGPGTGLIGYTF
TGCGCCAGCAGACGAGGACCCGGGACAGGGTTGATTGGCTACACCTTC
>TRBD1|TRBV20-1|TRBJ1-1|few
CSATGTGGTTEAFF
TGCAGTGCTACTGGGACAGGCGGAACCACTGAAGCTTTCTTT
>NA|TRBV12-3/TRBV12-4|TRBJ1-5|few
CASRGTAYQPQHF
TGTGCCAGCAGGGGGACTGCCTATCAGCCCCAGCATTTT
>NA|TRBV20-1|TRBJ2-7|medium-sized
CSARGYEQYF
TGCAGTGCTAGAGGCTACGAGCAGTACTTC
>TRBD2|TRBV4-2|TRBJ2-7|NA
CASSQVYTGQTSGTPYEQYF
TGTGCCAGCAGCCAAGTGTACACCGGGCAGACTAGCGGGACCCCCTACGAGCAGTACTTC
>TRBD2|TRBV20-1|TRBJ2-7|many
CSANVRTSPSEQYF
TGCAGTGCTAATGTCCGGACTAGCCCGTCCGAGCAGTACTTC
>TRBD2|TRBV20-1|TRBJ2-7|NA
CSAREGLGGSYEQYF
TGCAGTGCTAGAGAAGGACTAGGTGGCTCCTACGAGCAGTACTTC
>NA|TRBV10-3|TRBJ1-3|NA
CATGESSGNTIYF
TGTGCCACTGGAGAGAGCTCTGGAAACACCATATATTTT
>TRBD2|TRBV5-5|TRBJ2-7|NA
CASSSTGTSAEQYF
TGTGCCAGCAGCTCAACCGGGACTAGCGCAGAGCAGTACTTC
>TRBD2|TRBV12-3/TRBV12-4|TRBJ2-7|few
CASVLAGGSSYEQYF
TGTGCCAGTGTACTAGCGGGCGGGAGCTCCTACGAGCAGTACTTC
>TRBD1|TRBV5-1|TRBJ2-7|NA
CASSLNRGPPPYEQYF
TGCGCCAGCAGCTTAAACAGGGGCCCCCCTCCCTACGAGCAGTACTTC
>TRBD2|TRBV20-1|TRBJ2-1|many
CSAASVASGLNEQFF
TGCAGTGCTGCCAGCGTGGCTAGCGGGTTAAATGAGCAGTTCTTC
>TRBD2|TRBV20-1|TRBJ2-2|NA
CSAFLPLAGATGELFF
TGCAGTGCTTTTCTCCCGCTAGCGGGAGCGACTGGGGAGCTGTTTTTT
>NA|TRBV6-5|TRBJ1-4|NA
CASSSPSRVTNEKLFF
TGTGCCAGCAGTTCCCCGTCGCGGGTTACTAATGAAAAACTGTTTTTT
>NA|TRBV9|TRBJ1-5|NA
CASRQAFQPQHF
TGTGCCAGCAGGCAGGCCTTCCAGCCCCAGCATTTT
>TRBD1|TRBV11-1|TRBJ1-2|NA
CASSHNLVDRGIDGYTF
TGTGCCAGCAGCCACAACTTAGTGGACAGGGGTATTGATGGCTACACCTTC
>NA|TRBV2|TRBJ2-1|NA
CASSVSQEQFF
TGTGCCAGCAGTGTCAGTCAAGAGCAGTTCTTC
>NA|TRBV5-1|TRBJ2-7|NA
CASSGRLSYEQYF
TGCGCCAGCAGCGGCCGGCTCTCCTACGAGCAGTACTTC
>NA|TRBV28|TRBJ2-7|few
CASSLWGSGLGLYEQYF
TGTGCCAGCAGTTTATGGGGATCGGGCTTGGGTCTCTACGAGCAGTACTTC
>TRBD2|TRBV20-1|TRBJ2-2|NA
CSARDLAGGPLSGELFF
TGCAGTGCTAGAGATCTAGCGGGAGGCCCGTTGTCCGGGGAGCTGTTTTTT
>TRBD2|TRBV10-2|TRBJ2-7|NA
CASRASGSQYF
TGCGCCAGCAGGGCTAGCGGGAGTCAGTACTTC
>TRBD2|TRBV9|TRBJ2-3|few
CASSSSGRGEWSTDTQYF
TGTGCCAGCAGCTCTAGCGGGAGGGGGGAATGGAGCACAGATACGCAGTATTTT
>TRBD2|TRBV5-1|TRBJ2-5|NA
CASNAIAGSEETQYF
TGCGCCAGTAACGCAATAGCGGGATCGGAAGAGACCCAGTACTTC
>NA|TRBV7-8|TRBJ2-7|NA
CASSQRGQRSYEQYF
TGTGCCAGCAGCCAGCGGGGACAGCGCTCCTACGAGCAGTACTTC
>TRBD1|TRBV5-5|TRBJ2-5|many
CASSTGGGSETQYF
TGTGCCAGCAGCACAGGGGGCGGATCAGAGACCCAGTACTTC
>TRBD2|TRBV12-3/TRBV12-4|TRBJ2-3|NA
CASSLGASGRGADTQYF
TGTGCCAGCAGTTTAGGAGCAAGCGGGAGGGGAGCGGATACGCAGTATTTT
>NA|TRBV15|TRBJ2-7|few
CATRGDGLAGTHEQYF
TGTGCCACGAGAGGGGATGGTTTAGCAGGGACCCACGAGCAGTACTTC
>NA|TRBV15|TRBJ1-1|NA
CATSRDPPGGDTEAFF
TGTGCCACCAGCAGAGATCCCCCGGGGGGGGACACTGAAGCTTTCTTT
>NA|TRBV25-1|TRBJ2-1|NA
CASSEYLPGLREQFF
TGTGCCAGCAGTGAATACTTGCCCGGGCTACGGGAGCAGTTCTTC
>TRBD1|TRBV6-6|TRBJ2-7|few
CASRTGAPYEQYF
TGTGCCAGCCGGACAGGGGCCCCCTACGAGCAGTACTTC
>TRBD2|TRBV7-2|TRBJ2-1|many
CASSLRGGDEQFF
TGTGCCAGCAGCTTACGGGGGGGCGATGAGCAGTTCTTC
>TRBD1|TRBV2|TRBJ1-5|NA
CASSERDRVNNQPQHF
TGTGCCAGCAGTGAGCGGGACAGGGTGAACAATCAGCCCCAGCATTTT
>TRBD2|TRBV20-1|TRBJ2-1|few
CSARDWLAGGYNEQFF
TGCAGTGCTAGAGATTGGCTAGCGGGAGGCTACAATGAGCAGTTCTTC
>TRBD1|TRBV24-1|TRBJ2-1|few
CATSDTRDRGNNEQFF
TGTGCCACCAGTGATACCCGGGACAGGGGGAACAATGAGCAGTTCTTC
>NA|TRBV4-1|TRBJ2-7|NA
CASSQVKRGPEQYF
TGCGCCAGCAGCCAAGTGAAGCGCGGGCCCGAGCAGTACTTC
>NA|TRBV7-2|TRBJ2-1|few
CASSRGGGLDEQFF
TGTGCCAGCAGCAGGGGGGGGGGCCTGGATGAGCAGTTCTTC